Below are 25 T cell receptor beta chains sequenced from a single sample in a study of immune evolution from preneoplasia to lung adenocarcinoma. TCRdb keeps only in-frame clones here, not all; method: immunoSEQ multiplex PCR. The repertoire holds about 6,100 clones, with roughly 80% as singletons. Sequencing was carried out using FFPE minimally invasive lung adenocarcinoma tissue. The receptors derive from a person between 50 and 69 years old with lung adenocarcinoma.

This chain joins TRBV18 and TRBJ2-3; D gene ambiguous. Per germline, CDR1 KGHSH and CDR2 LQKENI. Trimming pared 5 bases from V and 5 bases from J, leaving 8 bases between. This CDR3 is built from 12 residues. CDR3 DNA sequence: TGTGCCAGCTCAAAAAACAGAGATACGCAGTATTTT. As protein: CASSKNRDTQYF.

The CDR3 DNA reads TGTGCCACCGCGACCGGGACAGGGGGCGATAGCCAAGAGACCCAGTACTTC. It specifies CATATGTGGDSQETQYF. V usage is TRBV10-3 and J usage is TRBJ2-5, with TRBD1 identical over 12 bases. CDR3 size: 17 residues. J lost 1 base, V lost 10 bases, and 13 bases had no gene match. Germline values: CDR1 ENHRY, CDR2 SYGVKD.

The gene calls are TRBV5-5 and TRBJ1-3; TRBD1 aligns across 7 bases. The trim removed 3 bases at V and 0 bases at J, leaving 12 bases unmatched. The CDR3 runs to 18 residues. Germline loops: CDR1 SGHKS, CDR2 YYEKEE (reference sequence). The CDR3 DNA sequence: TGTGCCAGCAGCTCAGCGTTGGGGACAGCATTCTCTGGAAACACCATATATTTT. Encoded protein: CASSSALGTAFSGNTIYF.

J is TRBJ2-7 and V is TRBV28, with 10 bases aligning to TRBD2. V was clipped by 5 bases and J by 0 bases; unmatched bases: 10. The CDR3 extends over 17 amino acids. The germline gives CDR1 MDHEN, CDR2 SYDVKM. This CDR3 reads CASSITLAGPLSYEQYF. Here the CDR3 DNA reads TGTGCCAGCAGTATTACACTAGCGGGACCCCTCTCCTACGAGCAGTACTTC.

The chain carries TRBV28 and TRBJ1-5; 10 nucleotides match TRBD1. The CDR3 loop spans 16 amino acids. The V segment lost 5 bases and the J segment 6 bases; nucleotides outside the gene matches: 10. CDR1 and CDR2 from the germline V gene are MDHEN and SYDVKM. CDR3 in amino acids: CASSPTGGGFSQPQHF. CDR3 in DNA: TGTGCCAGCAGTCCGACAGGGGGCGGATTTTCTCAGCCCCAGCATTTT.

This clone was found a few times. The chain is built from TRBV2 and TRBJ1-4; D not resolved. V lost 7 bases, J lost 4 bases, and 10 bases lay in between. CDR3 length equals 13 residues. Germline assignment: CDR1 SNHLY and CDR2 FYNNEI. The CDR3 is CASTWSLNEKLFF. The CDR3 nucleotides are TGTGCCAGCACTTGGAGCCTTAATGAAAAACTGTTTTTT.

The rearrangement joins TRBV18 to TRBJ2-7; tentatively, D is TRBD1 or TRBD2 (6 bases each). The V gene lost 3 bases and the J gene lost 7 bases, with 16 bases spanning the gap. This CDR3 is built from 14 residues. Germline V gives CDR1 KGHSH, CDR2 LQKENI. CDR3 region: CASSPRGGQGEQYF. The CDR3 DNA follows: TGTGCCAGCTCACCTAGAGGGGGGCAGGGGGAGCAGTACTTC.

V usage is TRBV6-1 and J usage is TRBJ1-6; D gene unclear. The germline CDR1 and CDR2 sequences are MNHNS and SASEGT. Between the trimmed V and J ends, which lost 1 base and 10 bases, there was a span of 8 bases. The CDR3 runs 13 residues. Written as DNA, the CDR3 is TGTGCCAGCAGTGAAGAAGGGCGGTCACCCCTCCACTTT. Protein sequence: CASSEEGRSPLHF.

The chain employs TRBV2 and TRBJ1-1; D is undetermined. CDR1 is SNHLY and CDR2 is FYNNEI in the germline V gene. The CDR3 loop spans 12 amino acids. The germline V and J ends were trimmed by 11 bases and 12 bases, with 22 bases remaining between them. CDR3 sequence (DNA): TGTGCCGTCAAAACCGCTACTGCGGATCCTTTCTTT. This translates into CAVKTATADPFF.

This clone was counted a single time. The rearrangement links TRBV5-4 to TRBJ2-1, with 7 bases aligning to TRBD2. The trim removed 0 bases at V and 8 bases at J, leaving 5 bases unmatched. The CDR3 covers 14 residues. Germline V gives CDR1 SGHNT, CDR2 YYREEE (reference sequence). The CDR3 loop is CASSLVLTSDEQFF. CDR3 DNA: TGTGCCAGCAGCTTGGTGCTAACTAGCGATGAGCAGTTCTTC.

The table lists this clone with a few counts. CDR3 region: CASSASSGLAFF. DNA for the CDR3: TGTGCCAGCAGTGCATCGTCGGGGCTCGCTTTCTTT. The chain combines TRBV6-5 with TRBJ1-1; maybe TRBD1 (5 bases). CDR1 is MNHEY, CDR2 SVGAGI, per germline. V lost 5 bases and J lost 11, with 15 bases in between. The CDR3 loop spans 12 amino acids.

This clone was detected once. The CDR3 DNA follows: TGTGCCAGCAGCCCAGGATCAGGTCTGCCCCAGCATTTT. Its protein product is CASSPGSGLPQHF. The chain recombines TRBV7-6 with TRBJ1-5, with unresolved D. The V gene's germline CDR1 is SGHVS and CDR2 FNYEAQ. This CDR3 spans 13 amino acids. Trimming stripped 5 bases from V and 9 bases from J, with 14 bases between.

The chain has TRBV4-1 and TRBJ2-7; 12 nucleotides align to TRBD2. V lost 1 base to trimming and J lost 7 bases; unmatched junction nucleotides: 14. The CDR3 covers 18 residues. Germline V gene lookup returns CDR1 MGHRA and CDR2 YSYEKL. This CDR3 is CASSQAGRRLAGAREQYF. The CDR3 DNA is TGCGCCAGCAGCCAAGCTGGTCGACGACTAGCGGGAGCTAGGGAGCAGTACTTC.

The DNA of the CDR3 is TGCGCCAGCAGCCACCCGGGAGGGTTGAACACTGAAGCTTTCTTT. Its translation: CASSHPGGLNTEAFF. The chain recombines TRBV4-1 with TRBJ1-1; no reliable D call. Trimming cost V 3 bases and J 0 bases, with 11 bases left between them. CDR1 is MGHRA, CDR2 YSYEKL, per germline. The CDR3 is 15 residues long.

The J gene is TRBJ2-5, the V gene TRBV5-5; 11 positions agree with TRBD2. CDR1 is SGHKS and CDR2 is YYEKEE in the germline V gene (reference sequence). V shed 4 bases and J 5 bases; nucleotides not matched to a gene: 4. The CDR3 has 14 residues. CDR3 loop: CASSPGTSGETQYF. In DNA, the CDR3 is TGTGCCAGCAGCCCCGGGACTAGCGGTGAGACCCAGTACTTC.

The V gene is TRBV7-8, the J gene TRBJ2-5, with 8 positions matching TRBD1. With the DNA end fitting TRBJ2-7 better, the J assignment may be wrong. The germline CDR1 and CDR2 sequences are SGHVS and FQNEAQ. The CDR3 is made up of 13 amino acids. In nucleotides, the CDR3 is TGTGCCAGCAGCTTCGACAGGGGTGGCGAGCAGTACTTC. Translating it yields CASSFDRGGEQYF.

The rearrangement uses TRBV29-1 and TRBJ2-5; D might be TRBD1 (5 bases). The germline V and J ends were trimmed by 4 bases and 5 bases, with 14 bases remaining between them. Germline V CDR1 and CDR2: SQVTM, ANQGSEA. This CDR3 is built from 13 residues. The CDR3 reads CSVAQAKRETQYF. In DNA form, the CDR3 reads TGCAGCGTTGCACAGGCAAAGAGGGAGACCCAGTACTTC. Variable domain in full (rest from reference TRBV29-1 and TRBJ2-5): SAVISQKPSRDICQRGTSLTIQCQVDSQVTMMFWYRQQPGQSLTLIATANQGSEATYESGFVIDKFPISRPNLTFSTLTVSNMSPEDSSIYLCSVAQAKRETQYFGPGTRLLVL.

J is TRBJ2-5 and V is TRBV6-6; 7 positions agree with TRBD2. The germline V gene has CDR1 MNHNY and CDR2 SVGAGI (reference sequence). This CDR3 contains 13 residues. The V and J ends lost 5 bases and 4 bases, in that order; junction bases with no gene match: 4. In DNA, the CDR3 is TGTGCCAGCAGTCAAATAGCGGGAGAGACCCAGTACTTC. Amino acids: CASSQIAGETQYF.

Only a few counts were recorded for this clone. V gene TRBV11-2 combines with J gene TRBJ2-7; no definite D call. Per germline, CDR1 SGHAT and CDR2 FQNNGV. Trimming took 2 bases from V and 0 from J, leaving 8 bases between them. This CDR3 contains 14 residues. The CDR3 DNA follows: TGTGCCAGCAGCTTATCCAGGAGCTCCTACGAGCAGTACTTC. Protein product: CASSLSRSSYEQYF.

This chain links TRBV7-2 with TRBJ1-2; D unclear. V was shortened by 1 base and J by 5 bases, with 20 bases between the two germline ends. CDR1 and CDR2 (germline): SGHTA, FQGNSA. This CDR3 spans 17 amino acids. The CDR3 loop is CASSLEAGSRGFYGYTF. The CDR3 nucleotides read TGTGCCAGCAGCTTAGAGGCCGGTTCTCGGGGATTTTATGGCTACACCTTC.

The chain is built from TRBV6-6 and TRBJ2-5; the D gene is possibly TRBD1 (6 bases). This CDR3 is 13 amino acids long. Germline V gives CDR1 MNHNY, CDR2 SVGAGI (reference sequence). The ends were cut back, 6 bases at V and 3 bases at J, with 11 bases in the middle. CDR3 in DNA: TGTGCCAGCAGAGCGTGGACAGAAGAGACCCAGTACTTC. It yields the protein CASRAWTEETQYF.

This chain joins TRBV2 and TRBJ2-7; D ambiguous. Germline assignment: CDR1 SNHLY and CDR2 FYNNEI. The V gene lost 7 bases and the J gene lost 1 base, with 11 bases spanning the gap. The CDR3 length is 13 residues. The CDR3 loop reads CASTRHLSYEQYF. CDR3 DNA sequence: TGTGCCAGCACTAGACACCTTTCCTACGAGCAGTACTTC.

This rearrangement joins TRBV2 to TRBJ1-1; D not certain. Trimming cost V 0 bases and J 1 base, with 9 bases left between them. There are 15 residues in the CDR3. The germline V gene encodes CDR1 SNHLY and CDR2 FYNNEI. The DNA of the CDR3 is TGTGCCAGCAGTGAAGCGCGCACATCGAACACTGAAGCTTTCTTT. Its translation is CASSEARTSNTEAFF. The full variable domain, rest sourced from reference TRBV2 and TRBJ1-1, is EPEVTQTPSHQVTQMGQEVILRCVPISNHLYFYWYRQILGQKVEFLVSFYNNEISEKSEIFDDQFSVERPDGSNFTLKIRSTKLEDSAMYFCASSEARTSNTEAFFGQGTRLTVV.

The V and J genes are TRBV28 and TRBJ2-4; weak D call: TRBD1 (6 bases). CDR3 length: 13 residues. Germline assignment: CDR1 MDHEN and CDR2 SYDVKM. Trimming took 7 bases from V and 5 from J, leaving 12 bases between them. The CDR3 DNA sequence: TGTGCCAGCAAGCACAGGGAAGAAAACATTCAGTACTTC. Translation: CASKHREENIQYF. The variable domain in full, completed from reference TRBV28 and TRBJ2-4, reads DVKVTQSSRYLVKRTGEKVFLECVQDMDHENMFWYRQDPGLGLRLIYFSYDVKMKEKGDIPEGYSVSREKKERFSLILESASTNQTSMYLCASKHREENIQYFGAGTRLSVL.

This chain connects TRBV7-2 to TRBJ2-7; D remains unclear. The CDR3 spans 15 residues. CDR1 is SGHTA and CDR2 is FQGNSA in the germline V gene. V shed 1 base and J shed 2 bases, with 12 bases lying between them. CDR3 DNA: TGTGCCAGCAGCTTAGATCCGAGTAGAACCTACGAGCAGTACTTC. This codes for CASSLDPSRTYEQYF.